This TCR beta chain derives from a study of shared clonotypes between healthy human individuals. Overall study findings and caveats: Against clonotypes common to all four donors, non-shared ones had lower generation probabilities. Rarefaction showed sorted-subset sequencing was incomplete despite large depth.

The deep-level immunoSEQ assay was used. Sequencing used immunoSEQ multiplex PCR; TCRdb keeps in-frame clones, though not all of them. This table holds fewer than 1.6 million clones, 98% to 99% found once. Every one of the donors was a Caucasian adult that lived in Nashville, Tennessee. Regarding this clone: The antigen is not known.

Sample: naive CD4+ T cells sorted from blood. Subset given: CD45RA+ positively selected. The source of this sequence is a man in his thirties or forties in good health.

The CDR3 region is CASSFRGQGSPYEQYF. DNA of the CDR3: TGTGCCAGCAGTTTCCGGGGACAGGGATCACCTTACGAGCAGTACTTC. This chain links TRBV28 with TRBJ2-7; 9 bases fit TRBD1. The trim removed 3 bases at V and 4 bases at J, leaving 10 bases unmatched. The length of the CDR3 is 16 residues. CDR1 is MDHEN, CDR2 SYDVKM, per germline.